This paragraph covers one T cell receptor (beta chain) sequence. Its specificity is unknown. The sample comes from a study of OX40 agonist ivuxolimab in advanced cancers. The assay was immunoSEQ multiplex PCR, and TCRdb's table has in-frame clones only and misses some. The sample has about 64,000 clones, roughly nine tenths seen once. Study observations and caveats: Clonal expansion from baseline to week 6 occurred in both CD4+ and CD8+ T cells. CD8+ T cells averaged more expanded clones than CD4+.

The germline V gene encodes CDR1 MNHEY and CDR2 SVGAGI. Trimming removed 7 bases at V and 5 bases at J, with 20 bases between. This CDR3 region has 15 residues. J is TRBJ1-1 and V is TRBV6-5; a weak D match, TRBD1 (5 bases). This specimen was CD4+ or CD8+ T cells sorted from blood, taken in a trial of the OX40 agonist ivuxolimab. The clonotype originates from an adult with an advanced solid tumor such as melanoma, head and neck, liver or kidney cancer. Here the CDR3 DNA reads TGTGCCAGCACCGCCCCGGGGGGGAAGGGGACTGAAGCTTTCTTT. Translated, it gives CASTAPGGKGTEAFF.